This TCR beta chain was captured in a study of control samples from healthy donors and cancer patients. This clone came up a few times. The ends lost 1 base at V and 5 bases at J; junction bases unmatched: 15. The length of the CDR3 is 18 residues. CDR1 is LGHNA, CDR2 YNFKEQ, per germline. TCRdb's copy holds only in-frame clones and misses some; the assay was immunoSEQ multiplex PCR. The repertoire holds about 190,000 clones, with 90% to 95% as singletons. The chain has TRBV4-2 and TRBJ2-7, with TRBD2 matching over 9 bases. Sequencing used blood. This receptor was taken from a man aged 30 to 45 in good health. The CDR3 sequence is CASSQGPLSGGTGHEQYF. The CDR3 coding sequence is TGTGCCAGCAGCCAAGGCCCTCTTAGCGGGGGAACAGGACACGAGCAGTACTTC.